This T cell receptor beta chain was obtained from a study of post-analysis software for immune sequencing data. In the study overall: As for disease course, relapsing-remitting, secondary progressive and progressive-relapsing multiple sclerosis were all included.

Looked up from germline, CDR1 is SGHAT and CDR2 is FQNNGV. This CDR3 spans 14 amino acids. Researchers reported that TCR beta cDNA libraries carried unique molecular identifiers. T cells numbering roughly 0.9 to 11 million gave rise to about 490,000 cDNA molecules. TCRdb analysed the PCR reads with MiXCR anew, one entry per CDR3 protein. Counted here are approximately 690,000 distinct CDR3 sequences, roughly three fifths occurring once; the ten biggest clones make up about 10%. The study's findings and limits: Under F measure analysis, samples from one preparation batch co-clustered strongly. Patients showed TRBV5-6, TRBV5-1 and TRBV20-1 among five TRBV segments more frequent than in controls. Controls' normalized Chao1 diversity significantly exceeded that of multiple sclerosis patients.

Comment on this clonotype: What it recognizes is unknown.

This receptor was identified in a girl aged 2 to 10 with multiple sclerosis. This chain links TRBV11-2 with TRBJ2-4; no clear D gene. The last part of the DNA fits TRBJ2-7 better; the J call may be wrong. Input material: blood. This CDR3 reads CASNVLGVGYEQYF. The CDR3, as DNA: TGTGCCAGCAACGTTCTAGGTGTAGGGTACGAGCAGTACTTC.